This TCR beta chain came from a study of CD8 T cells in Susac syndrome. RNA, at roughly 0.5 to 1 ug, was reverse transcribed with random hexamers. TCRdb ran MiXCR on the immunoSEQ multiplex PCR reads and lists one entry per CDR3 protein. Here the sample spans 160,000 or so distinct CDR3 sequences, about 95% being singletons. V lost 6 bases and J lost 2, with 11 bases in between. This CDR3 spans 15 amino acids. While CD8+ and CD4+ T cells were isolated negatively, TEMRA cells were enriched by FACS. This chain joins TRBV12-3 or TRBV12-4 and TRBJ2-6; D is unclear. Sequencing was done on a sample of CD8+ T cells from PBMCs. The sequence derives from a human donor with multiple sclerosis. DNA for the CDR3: TGTGCCAGCAGCCTCTTGGGCCCTGGGGCCAACGTCCTGACTTTC. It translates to CASSLLGPGANVLTF.